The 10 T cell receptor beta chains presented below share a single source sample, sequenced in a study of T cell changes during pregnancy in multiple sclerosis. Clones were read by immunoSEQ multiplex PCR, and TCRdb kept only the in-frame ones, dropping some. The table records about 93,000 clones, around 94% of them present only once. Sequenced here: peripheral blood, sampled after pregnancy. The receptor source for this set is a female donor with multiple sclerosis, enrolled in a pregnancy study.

The CDR3 DNA reads as TGCAGCGCACCTAGCGGGAGTGCAGATACGCAGTATTTT. Translation gives CSAPSGSADTQYF. The chain joins TRBV29-1 to TRBJ2-3; TRBD2 aligns across 10 bases. This CDR3 comprises 13 residues. Germline V gene sequence: CDR1 SQVTM, CDR2 ANQGSEA. Trimming took 7 bases from V and 4 from J; bases not matched to a gene: 5.

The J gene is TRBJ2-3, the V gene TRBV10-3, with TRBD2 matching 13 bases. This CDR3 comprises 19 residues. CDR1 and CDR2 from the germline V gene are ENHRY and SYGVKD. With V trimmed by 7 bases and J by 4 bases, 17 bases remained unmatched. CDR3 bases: TGTGCCATCATGGCGTCCGTGACTAGCGGGGGGACCGGACCAGATACGCAGTATTTT. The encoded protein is CAIMASVTSGGTGPDTQYF.

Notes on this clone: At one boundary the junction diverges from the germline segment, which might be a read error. In DNA form, the CDR3 reads TGTGCCAGCACTAGAACTTCAGGATCCAGGGCACCTTTT. Translating gives CASTRTSGSRAPF. This chain connects TRBV7-2 to TRBJ1-1; perhaps TRBD1 as D (5 bases). The CDR3 is 13 amino acids. The V gene's germline CDR1 is SGHTA and CDR2 FQGNSA.

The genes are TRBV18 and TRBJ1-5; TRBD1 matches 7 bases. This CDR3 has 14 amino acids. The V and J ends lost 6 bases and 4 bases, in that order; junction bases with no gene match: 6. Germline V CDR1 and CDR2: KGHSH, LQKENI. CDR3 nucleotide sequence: TGTGCCAGCTCTCCGGGACAGCAAAATCAGCCCCAGCATTTT. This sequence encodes CASSPGQQNQPQHF. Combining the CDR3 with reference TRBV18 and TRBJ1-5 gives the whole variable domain NAGVMQNPRHLVRRRGQEARLRCSPMKGHSHVYWYRQLPEEGLKFMVYLQKENIIDESGMPKERFSAEFPKEGPSILRIQQVVRGDSAAYFCASSPGQQNQPQHFGDGTRLSIL.

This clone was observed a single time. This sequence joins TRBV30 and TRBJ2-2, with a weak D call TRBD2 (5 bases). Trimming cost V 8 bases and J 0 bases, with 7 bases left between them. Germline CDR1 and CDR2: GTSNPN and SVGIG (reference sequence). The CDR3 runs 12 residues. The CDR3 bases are TGTGCCCACGGGGCGAACACCGGGGAGCTGTTTTTT. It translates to CAHGANTGELFF.

In nucleotides, the CDR3 is TGTGCCAGCAGGCGACAGGGGAACACTGAAGCTTTCTTT. Its protein product is CASRRQGNTEAFF. This sequence joins TRBV7-9 and TRBJ1-1, with TRBD1 matching 7 bases. Trimming removed 6 bases from V and 1 base from J; junction bases left unmatched: 2. The germline CDR1 and CDR2 sequences are SEHNR and FQNEAQ (reference sequence). The CDR3 loop spans 13 amino acids.

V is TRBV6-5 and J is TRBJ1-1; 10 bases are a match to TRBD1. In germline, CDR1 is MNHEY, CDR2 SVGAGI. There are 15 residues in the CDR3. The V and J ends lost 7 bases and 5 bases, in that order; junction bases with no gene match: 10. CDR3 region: CASTRTGGLETEAFF. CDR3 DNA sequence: TGTGCCAGCACCCGGACAGGGGGTTTGGAGACTGAAGCTTTCTTT.

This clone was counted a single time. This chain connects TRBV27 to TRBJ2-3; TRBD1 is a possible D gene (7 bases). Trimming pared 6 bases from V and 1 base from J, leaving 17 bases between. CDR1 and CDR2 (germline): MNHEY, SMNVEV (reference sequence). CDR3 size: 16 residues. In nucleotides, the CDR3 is TGTGCCAGCAGAATACAGGGGCCGGGGGGCACAGATACGCAGTATTTT. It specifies CASRIQGPGGTDTQYF.

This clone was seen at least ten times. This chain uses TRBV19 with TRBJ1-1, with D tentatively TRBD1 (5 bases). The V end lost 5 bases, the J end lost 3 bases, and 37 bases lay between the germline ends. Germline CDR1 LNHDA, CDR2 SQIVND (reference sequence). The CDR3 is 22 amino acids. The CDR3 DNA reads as TGTGCCAGTAGTCCAGGGCGCTTCCCCCTCAAAACGCGATGGTCTGGGCACACTGAAGCTTTCTTT. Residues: CASSPGRFPLKTRWSGHTEAFF.

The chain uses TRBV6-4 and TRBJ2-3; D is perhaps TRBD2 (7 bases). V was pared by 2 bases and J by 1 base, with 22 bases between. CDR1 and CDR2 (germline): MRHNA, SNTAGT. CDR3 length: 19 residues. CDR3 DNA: TGTGCCAGCAGTGACACCCTGGCCGGGGGGCTTCGGGGCACAGATACGCAGTATTTT. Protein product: CASSDTLAGGLRGTDTQYF.